The entry below describes one TCR beta chain. TCRdb recomputed calls from the RT-PCR reads with MiXCR, one row per CDR3 protein. Of hundreds of thousands of distinct CDR3 sequences listed, 38% are singletons. This sample was included in a study of patients and donors after allogeneic stem cell transplantation. Material: blood, either unsorted or a sorted T cell fraction (not recorded which). This sequence was found in a human donor who was either an allogeneic HSCT recipient or a stem cell or donor lymphocyte infusion donor (not recorded which). It is not recorded whose cells these are; they may come from a transplant donor.

CDR3 DNA sequence: TGTGCCAGCAGTGAATATGTTGGACTAGCGGCATACTACGAGCAGTACTTC. Residues: CASSEYVGLAAYYEQYF. The rearrangement uses TRBV6-1 and TRBJ2-7, with 10 bases identical to TRBD2. The CDR3 extends over 17 amino acids. In germline, CDR1 is MNHNS, CDR2 SASEGT. Unmatched junction bases numbered 10, after V lost 2 bases and J lost 3 bases.